This note documents a single TCR beta chain sequence. What it binds is unknown. The junction and the germline gene differ at one end; a read error may be behind it. This record comes from a study of OX40 agonist ivuxolimab in advanced cancers. Study-wide context: The dose-escalation cohort had hepatocellular carcinoma, melanoma, renal cell or head and neck cancer. Overall study results and limits: Some nonresponders additionally presented with little normalized T-cell clonal expansion.

Libraries were prepared by immunoSEQ multiplex PCR; TCRdb keeps only in-frame clonotypes and omits some of them. The sample records tens of thousands of clones, approximately 89% being singletons. From germline, CDR1 is SGHVS and CDR2 FNYEAQ. The CDR3 length is 15 residues. The chain recombines TRBV7-6 with TRBJ2-1; D is possibly TRBD2 (6 bases). The sequence came from an adult with an advanced solid tumor such as melanoma, head and neck, liver or kidney cancer. The source was CD4+ or CD8+ T cells sorted from blood, collected in a trial of the OX40 agonist ivuxolimab. The CDR3 region is CAGSSSGGPYNEQFF. The CDR3 coding sequence is TGTGCCGGCAGCTCTTCAGGAGGGCCCTACAATGAGCAGTTCTTC.